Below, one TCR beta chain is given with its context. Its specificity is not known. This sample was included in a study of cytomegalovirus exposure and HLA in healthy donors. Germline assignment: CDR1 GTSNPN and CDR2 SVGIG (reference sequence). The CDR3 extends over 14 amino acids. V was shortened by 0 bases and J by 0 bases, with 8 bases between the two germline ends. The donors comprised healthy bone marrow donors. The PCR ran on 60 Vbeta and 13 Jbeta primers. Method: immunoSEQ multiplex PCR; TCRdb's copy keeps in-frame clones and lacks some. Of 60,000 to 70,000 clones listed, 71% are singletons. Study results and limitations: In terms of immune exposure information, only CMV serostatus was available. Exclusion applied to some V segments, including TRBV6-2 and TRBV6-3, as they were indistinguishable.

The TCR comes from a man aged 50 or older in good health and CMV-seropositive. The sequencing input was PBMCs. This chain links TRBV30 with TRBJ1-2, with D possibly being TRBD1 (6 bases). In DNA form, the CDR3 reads TGTGCCTGGAGTGTACAGGGACCTAACTATGGCTACACCTTC. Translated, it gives CAWSVQGPNYGYTF. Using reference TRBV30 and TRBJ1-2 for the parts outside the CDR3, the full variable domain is SQTIHQWPATLVQPVGSPLSLECTVEGTSNPNLYWYRQAAGRGLQLLFYSVGIGQISSEVPQNLSASRPQDRQFILSSKKLLLSDSGFYLCAWSVQGPNYGYTFGSGTRLTVV.